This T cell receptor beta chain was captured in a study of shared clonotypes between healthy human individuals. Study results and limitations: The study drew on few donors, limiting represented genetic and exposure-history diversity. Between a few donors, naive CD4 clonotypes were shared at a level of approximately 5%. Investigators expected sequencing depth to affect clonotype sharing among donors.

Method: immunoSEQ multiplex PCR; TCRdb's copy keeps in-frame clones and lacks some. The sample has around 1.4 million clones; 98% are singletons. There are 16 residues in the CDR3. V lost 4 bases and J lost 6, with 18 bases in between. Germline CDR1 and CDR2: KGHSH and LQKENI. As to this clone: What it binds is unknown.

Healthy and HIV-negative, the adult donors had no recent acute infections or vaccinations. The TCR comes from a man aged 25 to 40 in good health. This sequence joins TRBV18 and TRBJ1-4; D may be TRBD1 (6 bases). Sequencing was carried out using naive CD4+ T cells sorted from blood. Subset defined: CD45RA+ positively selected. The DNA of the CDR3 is TGTGCCAGCTCACAAACGGGCCAGGGGATCGATGAAAAACTGTTTTTT. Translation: CASSQTGQGIDEKLFF.